The present entry profiles one T cell receptor beta chain with its context. Its antigen remains unidentified. No qualities accompany the bases; no much larger clone lies one base away. The CDR3 covers 17 residues, taking in both the cysteine and the phenylalanine. This entry keeps only the CDR3 DNA: 51 bases, framed from base 1. Germline trimming: 1 base from V, 1 base from J; junction bases outside gene matches: 3. CDR1 and CDR2, looked up from the germline V gene, are MDHEN and SYDVKM. Collaborating institutions collected whole blood in K2EDTA tubes following their own protocols. For TCRbeta analysis, collaborators shipped samples as frozen whole blood, isolated PBMCs, or DNA extracted from either of those sample types. The sample belongs to a study of blood T cell repertoires in COVID-19 (dated by TCRdb to the early 2020s). About the study as a whole: The collaborator samples originated in the United States, Italy and Spain and spanned the acute and convalescent phases of COVID-19. The prospective study material was composed of cDNA or gDNA derived from T cells, B-cell-depleted T cells, or PBMCs. Subjects who had been exposed to COVID-19, were actively infected with it, or had recovered from it provided the deeply sampled blood TCRbeta repertoires that made up the dataset. A freely available public database, intended as a resource for researchers studying the immune response to SARS-CoV-2, is where the repertoires were released. The samples were drawn from two sources: the first 160 participants of the ongoing ImmuneRACE study, and fewer than 1,500 subjects contributed by 6 global collaborators. Nearly every sample came with metadata listing a de-identified subject ID, COVID-19 status, age in years and sex. Where available, HLA class I and class II types were taken from metadata supplied by the sample provider and were not determined by assay-based typing.

Broad study findings and their caveats: Clinical and demographic metadata were provided uncurated, with the amount varying by source and participant.

TCRbeta CDR3 regions were amplified from genomic DNA using the immunoSEQ Assay, a bias-controlled multiplex PCR. Per the original workflow: Nucleated cell counts per sample were estimated from amplification of reference gene primers within the assay. Sequence reads were collapsed and filtered to measure the absolute abundance of every unique TCRbeta CDR3 rearrangement. Productive Simpson clonality was computed per sample as the square root of Simpson's diversity index over productive rearrangements. Not all clones reach the TCRdb copy of this immuneACCESS table, which keeps in-frame sequences only. Checked studies attribute under half of the gap to unresolved V genes and leave the rest unexplained. Clonal size and the V and J genes are those of that table, whereas D and trimming came from the DNA. In all, the sample holds about 150,000 clones, and around four fifths of those were seen once. The ten largest clones take up about 3% of the sample.

The sequence derives from a woman aged 40 to 55 with active or convalescent COVID-19. Input material: peripheral blood. In this chain, TRBV28 is recombined with TRBJ2-2, and TRBD1 aligns with 10 junction nucleotides. The nucleotides read TGTGCCAGCAGTTTATCGGGGACAGGGGTGAACACCGGGGAGCTGTTTTTT. Its protein is CASSLSGTGVNTGELFF.